This TCR beta chain was captured in a study of T cell responses to AZD1222 COVID-19 vaccine. General study results and limits: Only a handful of people who got AZD1222 tested seropositive at baseline.

The table came from immunoSEQ multiplex PCR; TCRdb's copy has only in-frame clones and leaves some out. The data contain around 100,000 clones, less than 95% of them seen just once; the ten biggest clones take up more than 4.5%. V shed 0 bases and J 6 bases; nucleotides not matched to a gene: 4. CDR1 and CDR2 from the germline V gene are LNHNV and YYDKDF (reference sequence). The CDR3 runs 15 residues. Turning to this clone: What it binds is not known.

Material: peripheral blood, obtained on day 0 of AZD1222 vaccination. This sequence was found in an adult in good health. The chain joins TRBV15 to TRBJ1-2; TRBD1 matches at 10 bases. CDR3 bases: TGTGCCACCAGCAGAGATTTGACAGGGGGCGATGGCTACACCTTC. Encoded protein: CATSRDLTGGDGYTF.